This TCR beta chain came from a study of regulatory T cells in long-lasting Graves disease. Points from the study as a whole: Newly diagnosed disease favored TRBV20-1 and TRBJ2-1 over persistent disease.

The CDR3 is made up of 12 amino acids. Germline CDR1 and CDR2: SGHRS and YFSETQ. Between the trimmed V and J ends, which lost 4 bases and 6 bases, there was a span of 8 bases. This clonotype was seen at least ten times. Its cognate antigen is unknown. Specified time point: newly diagnosed GD, antithyroid drugs for less than 3 months. The authors made the TCR library using RNA they extracted from PBMCs. The TCR beta library used iRepertoire HTBI primers with Arm-PCR amplification of CDR3. TCRdb reprocessed the multiplex PCR reads via MiXCR and lists one record per CDR3 protein. The data hold a few hundred thousand distinct CDR3 sequences, with around 15% observed a single time. This sample also belongs to another study, concerning T cells in Graves' hyperthyroidism and ophthalmopathy.

This sequence was found in a man aged 35 to 55 with Graves disease. J is TRBJ2-1 and V is TRBV5-1, with a weak D call TRBD2 (5 bases). The specimen comprised peripheral blood mononuclear cells (PBMCs), sampled at new diagnosis, from a patient treated with antithyroid drugs. For the CDR3, the DNA is TGCGCCAGCAGCGCTACTAGCAATGAGCAGTTCTTC. Its protein product is CASSATSNEQFF.